The 21 T cell receptor beta chains given below trace back to one sample, sequenced in a study of cytomegalovirus exposure and HLA in healthy donors. The PCR had 60 Vbeta and 13 Jbeta primers. TCRdb's copy holds only in-frame clones and misses some; the assay was immunoSEQ multiplex PCR. The sample shows 200,000 to 250,000 clones, 70% to 80% of them seen only once. Sequenced: PBMCs. These receptors all stem from a woman between 25 and 40 years old in good health and CMV-seronegative.

In its sample, this clone was seen once. The chain carries TRBV5-1 and TRBJ2-7, with D perhaps TRBD1 (6 bases). Germline loops: CDR1 SGHRS, CDR2 YFSETQ. The V end lost 7 bases, the J end lost 3 bases, and 17 bases lay between the germline ends. CDR3 length: 14 residues. CDR3 bases: TGCGCCAGCTCCGACAGGTCGTTTTTCTACGAGCAGTACTTC. Translated, it gives CASSDRSFFYEQYF.

V gene TRBV6-6 combines with J gene TRBJ2-7, with 7 bases aligning to TRBD1. The CDR3 covers 14 residues. Germline V gene data show CDR1 as MNHNY and CDR2 as SVGAGI (reference sequence). V shed 0 bases, J shed 4 bases, and the junction held 3 bases outside the gene matches. This chain's CDR3 is CASSYSTGWYEQYF. DNA of the CDR3: TGTGCCAGCAGTTACTCGACAGGGTGGTACGAGCAGTACTTC.

The J gene is TRBJ2-1, the V gene TRBV5-1; 10 nucleotides match TRBD2. J gave up 7 bases and V 3 bases, and 13 bases lay outside the gene matches. Per germline, CDR1 SGHRS and CDR2 YFSETQ. This CDR3 comprises 17 residues. The CDR3, as DNA: TGCGCCAGCAGCTCTGGGGAGTTGGGACTAGCGAGGAATGAGCAGTTCTTC. Its protein product is CASSSGELGLARNEQFF.

This clone was observed a handful of times. The chain couples TRBV5-4 to TRBJ1-1, with a tentative D call TRBD1 (5 bases). Germline CDR1 SGHNT, CDR2 YYREEE (reference sequence). There are 13 residues in the CDR3. Trimming took off 10 bases at V and 3 bases at J, with 16 bases between the two ends. The CDR3 coding sequence is TGTGCCGGAGGGGTGGGGTCCCACACTGAAGCTTTCTTT. This translates into CAGGVGSHTEAFF. Combining the CDR3 with reference TRBV5-4 and TRBJ1-1 gives the whole variable domain ETGVTQSPTHLIKTRGQQVTLRCSSQSGHNTVSWYQQALGQGPQFIFQYYREEENGRGNFPPRFSGLQFPNYSSELNVNALELDDSALYLCAGGVGSHTEAFFGQGTRLTVV.

The chain recombines TRBV19 with TRBJ2-7, with TRBD1 matching over 7 bases. The CDR3 is 13 residues long. The germline V gene has CDR1 LNHDA and CDR2 SQIVND (reference sequence). V dropped 5 bases and J dropped 2; count of bases not matched to a gene: 3. The CDR3 loop is CASSFQGAYEQYF. DNA for the CDR3: TGTGCCAGTAGTTTCCAGGGGGCCTACGAGCAGTACTTC.

The chain couples TRBV6-1 to TRBJ1-5; D perhaps matches TRBD1 (5 bases). This CDR3 has 15 amino acids. V gave up 5 bases and J gave up 3 bases, with 14 bases separating them. Per the germline V gene, CDR1 is MNHNS and CDR2 is SASEGT. CDR3: CASSSYRQSNQPQHF. CDR3 nucleotides: TGTGCCAGCAGTTCCTACCGACAGTCCAATCAGCCCCAGCATTTT.

This clone was counted once. CDR3 in DNA: TGTGCCAGCAGTGAAGGGACAGGGTTTCTTGGTGAAAAACTGTTTTTT. Protein: CASSEGTGFLGEKLFF. The gene calls are TRBV25-1 and TRBJ1-4, with TRBD1 matching 9 bases. In germline, CDR1 is MGHDK, CDR2 SYGVNS. V was clipped by 2 bases and J by 7 bases; unmatched bases: 8. This CDR3 spans 16 amino acids.

The V and J genes are TRBV6-1 and TRBJ1-1; D is unclear. The V end was cut by 4 bases, the J end by 6 bases, with 12 bases between. Germline V CDR1 and CDR2: MNHNS, SASEGT. The CDR3 is made up of 13 amino acids. CDR3 bases: TGTGCCAGCAGTGTAGTCTTGGCGGCTGAAGCTTTCTTT. This codes for CASSVVLAAEAFF.

This CDR3 is CASSAQLAGQETQYF. CDR3 bases: TGTGCCAGCAGTGCCCAACTAGCGGGTCAAGAGACCCAGTACTTC. This chain joins TRBV2 and TRBJ2-7, with 9 bases fitting TRBD2. The closer fit of TRBJ2-5 to the DNA end suggests the J call may be wrong. The V gene's germline CDR1 is SNHLY and CDR2 FYNNEI. This CDR3 is built from 15 residues.

V usage is TRBV6-5 and J usage is TRBJ1-1; D remains ambiguous. CDR1 MNHEY and CDR2 SVGAGI come from the germline V gene. The CDR3 consists of 13 residues. Trimming stripped 6 bases from V and 1 base from J, with 9 bases between. CDR3 sequence (DNA): TGTGCCAGCAGGCACGGGAGGAACACTGAAGCTTTCTTT. Translation gives CASRHGRNTEAFF.

The chain is built from TRBV6-1 and TRBJ2-2, with TRBD2 matching over 16 bases. The CDR3 covers 15 residues. The V gene's germline CDR1 is MNHNS and CDR2 SASEGT. After removal of 8 bases from V and 7 bases from J, the junction contained 4 bases not matched to a gene. The CDR3 loop is CASGGTSGRVGELFF. Here the CDR3 DNA reads TGTGCCAGCGGGGGGACTAGCGGGAGGGTCGGGGAGCTGTTTTTT.

The J gene is TRBJ1-1, the V gene TRBV15; D gene ambiguous. Trimming shortened V by 0 bases and J by 0 bases, and 11 bases separated the two germline ends. Per the germline V gene, CDR1 is LNHNV and CDR2 is YYDKDF (reference sequence). The CDR3 consists of 16 residues. The DNA of the CDR3 is TGTGCCACCAGCAGAGATTACGCGGGTATGAACACTGAAGCTTTCTTT. Amino acid sequence: CATSRDYAGMNTEAFF.

Notes on this clone: The sample has other DNA sequences that encode this CDR3 too. The chain combines TRBV6-1 with TRBJ2-7, with a tentative D call TRBD2 (6 bases). V gave up 8 bases and J gave up 6 bases, with 11 bases separating them. Germline CDR1 is MNHNS and CDR2 is SASEGT. CDR3 length equals 11 residues. The CDR3 loop is CASSYGGEQYF. Here the CDR3 DNA reads TGTGCCAGCTCCTACGGGGGCGAGCAGTACTTC.

The rearrangement links TRBV28 to TRBJ2-3, with 7 bases lining up with TRBD1. The junction had 14 bases not matched to a gene; V was cut back by 2 bases and J by 0 bases. This CDR3 comprises 19 residues. Germline loops: CDR1 MDHEN, CDR2 SYDVKM. CDR3 sequence reads: CASSLRSYLGGPSTDTQYF. The CDR3 DNA follows: TGTGCCAGCAGTTTACGCTCGTATTTAGGGGGCCCTAGCACAGATACGCAGTATTTT.

This clone was observed a handful of times. The gene calls are TRBV5-1 and TRBJ2-1; 11 bases are a match to TRBD2. Per germline, CDR1 SGHRS and CDR2 YFSETQ. Trimming at V came to 5 bases and at J to 9 bases, leaving 7 bases not matched to a gene. The CDR3 length is 14 residues. CDR3 nucleotide sequence: TGCGCCAGCAGTCAACTAGCGGGGGTCAGTGAGCAGTTCTTC. Its translation: CASSQLAGVSEQFF.

The chain is built from TRBV2 and TRBJ2-7; the D gene is possibly TRBD2 (5 bases). The CDR3 contains 13 residues. CDR1 is SNHLY, CDR2 FYNNEI, per germline. V was clipped by 7 bases and J by 3 bases, with 13 bases between them. CDR3 in DNA: TGTGCCAGCAAAGACGGGATCGGCTACGAGCAGTACTTC. This translates into CASKDGIGYEQYF.

On this clone: One end of the junction does not line up with germline, which may come from a read error. The J gene is TRBJ2-7, the V gene TRBV5-1; 7 positions match TRBD1. Germline lookup yields CDR1 SGHRS and CDR2 YFSETQ. The CDR3 runs 18 residues. The DNA for the CDR3 is TGCGCCAGCAGCTATGATAAAAGACAGGGCAGCTACTCCTACGAGCAGCACTTC. Translating it yields CASSYDKRQGSYSYEQHF.

The CDR3 nucleotides read TGTGCCAGCAGCTCGACAGGGATTGCCCACGAGCAGTACTTC. Its protein is CASSSTGIAHEQYF. The chain has TRBV7-9 and TRBJ2-7; 7 bases are shared with TRBD1. V gave up 4 bases and J gave up 5 bases; unmatched junction bases: 8. Germline V lookup: CDR1 SEHNR, CDR2 FQNEAQ (reference sequence). The CDR3 is 14 amino acids. The variable domain in full, completed from reference TRBV7-9 and TRBJ2-7, reads DTGVSQNPRHKITKRGQNVTFRCDPISEHNRLYWYRQTLGQGPEFLTYFQNEAQLEKSRLLSDRFSAERPKGSFSTLEIQRTEQGDSAMYLCASSSTGIAHEQYFGPGTRLTVT.

The V and J genes are TRBV27 and TRBJ1-1, with a tentative D call TRBD1 (5 bases). The germline CDR1 and CDR2 sequences are MNHEY and SMNVEV (reference sequence). This CDR3 has 15 residues. The germline V and J ends were trimmed by 0 bases and 1 base, with 9 bases remaining between them. Here the CDR3 DNA reads TGTGCCAGCAGTTTATCGGGAGGGGCGAACACTGAAGCTTTCTTT. Translating gives CASSLSGGANTEAFF.

This chain connects TRBV19 to TRBJ1-1; TRBD1 matches at 9 bases. J lost 5 bases, V lost 7 bases, and 8 bases had no gene match. Germline V lookup: CDR1 LNHDA, CDR2 SQIVND (reference sequence). The CDR3 consists of 14 residues. The CDR3 region is CASTLQGARTEAFF. In nucleotides, the CDR3 is TGTGCCAGTACCCTACAGGGGGCGCGAACTGAAGCTTTCTTT.

The CDR3 here is CASRKGTEGEAFF. CDR3 in DNA: TGTGCCAGCAGGAAGGGGACGGAGGGTGAAGCTTTCTTT. The gene calls are TRBV6-1 and TRBJ1-1, with D possibly being TRBD1 (5 bases). CDR3 length equals 13 residues. V lost 6 bases to trimming and J lost 7 bases, with 15 bases between them. Germline CDR1 and CDR2: MNHNS and SASEGT.